The 22 T cell receptor beta chains below were found in one sample sequenced in a study of blood T cell repertoires in COVID-19. Using immunoSEQ multiplex PCR, the repertoire was profiled, and TCRdb retains in-frame clones only, with some absent. The sample holds 55,000 to 65,000 clones, 88% seen once. The material sequenced was peripheral blood. Receptor source: a man aged 55-75 years with acute or convalescent COVID-19.

The CDR3 reads CASSARRLAGVGENEQFF. The DNA for the CDR3 is TGTGCCAGCAGCGCTAGAAGGCTAGCGGGAGTGGGGGAGAATGAGCAGTTCTTC. The chain combines TRBV9 with TRBJ2-1, with 10 bases aligning to TRBD2. V shed 3 bases and J 7 bases; nucleotides not matched to a gene: 16. The length of the CDR3 is 18 residues. Germline lookup yields CDR1 SGDLS and CDR2 YYNGEE.

The chain has TRBV6-5 and TRBJ2-7, with 8 bases that match TRBD2. Trimming cost V 7 bases and J 7 bases; bases outside gene matches: 15. The CDR3 totals 15 residues. Per germline, CDR1 MNHEY and CDR2 SVGAGI. The DNA of the CDR3 is TGTGCCAGCAACCTACTAGCGGAGGCCGAAGGAGAGCAGTACTTC. Encoded protein: CASNLLAEAEGEQYF.

In DNA form, the CDR3 reads TGCGCCAGCAGGGACCGACAGGTGGCTCAGCCCCAGCATTTT. Protein: CASRDRQVAQPQHF. The rearrangement links TRBV5-1 to TRBJ1-5, with a tentative D call TRBD1 (6 bases). The CDR3 has 14 residues. The V end was cut by 5 bases, the J end by 6 bases, with 15 bases between. The germline V gene encodes CDR1 SGHRS and CDR2 YFSETQ.

The chain has TRBV15 and TRBJ2-7, with D unclear. CDR3 size: 12 residues. Trimming left V 4 bases short and J 6 bases short, with 10 bases between. Germline CDR1 LNHNV, CDR2 YYDKDF (reference sequence). The CDR3 spells CATSNRGAEQYF. CDR3 sequence (DNA): TGTGCCACCAGCAATCGAGGCGCCGAGCAGTACTTC.

The gene calls are TRBV6-1 and TRBJ2-1; 14 bases match TRBD2. This CDR3 comprises 16 residues. Germline-derived CDR1 and CDR2 are MNHNS and SASEGT. Losses at the gene ends were 3 bases for V and 10 bases for J; bases not matched to a gene: 8. CDR3 residues: CASSDAGLAGAWEQFF. CDR3 sequence (DNA): TGTGCCAGCAGTGACGCGGGACTAGCGGGAGCATGGGAGCAGTTCTTC.

The rearrangement joins TRBV3-1 (or the pseudogene TRBV3-2) to TRBJ1-4; D is unresolved. CDR3 length equals 15 residues. CDR1 and CDR2 (germline): LGHDT, YNNKEL (reference sequence). V gave up 0 bases and J gave up 8 bases, with 13 bases separating them. In DNA, the CDR3 is TGTGCCAGCAGCCAAGATAGGGATCGGGGAGAAAAACTGTTTTTT. Its protein is CASSQDRDRGEKLFF.

The V call is TRBV9, the J call TRBJ2-7, with D maybe TRBD2 (5 bases). The V end was cut by 0 bases, the J end by 7 bases, with 20 bases between. The germline V gene encodes CDR1 SGDLS and CDR2 YYNGEE. CDR3 length: 16 residues. CDR3 region: CASSVGYRVSSGEQYF. The CDR3 DNA reads as TGTGCCAGCAGCGTAGGTTATAGGGTATCATCGGGGGAGCAGTACTTC.

The CDR3 loop reads CASSWGRSGRLNEQYF. The CDR3 DNA sequence: TGCGCCAGCAGCTGGGGACGGAGCGGGAGGTTAAACGAGCAGTACTTC. This chain uses TRBV5-1 with TRBJ2-7; 9 bases are shared with TRBD2. In germline, CDR1 is SGHRS, CDR2 YFSETQ. There are 16 residues in the CDR3. The V gene end was trimmed by 3 bases and the J gene end by 5 bases; junction bases not matched to a gene: 12.

This chain joins TRBV5-4 and TRBJ2-2; D is undetermined. Deletions cut 0 bases from V and 1 base from J, with 4 bases between. Germline-derived CDR1 and CDR2 are SGHNT and YYREEE (reference sequence). The CDR3 totals 14 residues. The CDR3 DNA is TGTGCCAGCAGCTTGGACAGGAACACCGGGGAGCTGTTTTTT. Translating gives CASSLDRNTGELFF.

This sequence joins TRBV5-1 and TRBJ2-2; TRBD1 matches at 7 bases. The CDR3 length is 15 residues. V was clipped by 3 bases and J by 3 bases; unmatched bases: 5. Germline V gene lookup returns CDR1 SGHRS and CDR2 YFSETQ. CDR3 bases: TGCGCCAGCAGCTCAGACAGGGCGGACACCGGGGAGCTGTTTTTT. Encoded protein: CASSSDRADTGELFF.

The chain links TRBV13 to TRBJ1-2; D gene unclear. V gave up 6 bases and J gave up 2 bases, with 16 bases separating them. Germline CDR1 PRHDT, CDR2 FYEKMQ (reference sequence). The CDR3 has 15 residues. The CDR3 here is CASSRGQVKNYGYTF. CDR3 DNA sequence: TGTGCCAGCAGTCGGGGTCAGGTTAAAAACTATGGCTACACCTTC. Supplemented by reference TRBV13 and TRBJ1-2, the full variable domain reads AAGVIQSPRHLIKEKRETATLKCYPIPRHDTVYWYQQGPGQDPQFLISFYEKMQSDKGSIPDRFSAQQFSDYHSELNMSSLELGDSALYFCASSRGQVKNYGYTFGSGTRLTVV.

This clone has a single count. The chain links TRBV5-4 to TRBJ1-1; no firm D call. V was shortened by 0 bases and J by 1 base, with 10 bases between the two germline ends. Germline-derived CDR1 and CDR2 are SGHNT and YYREEE (reference sequence). The length of the CDR3 is 15 residues. Here the CDR3 DNA reads TGTGCCAGCAGCTTGGATATGGCAAGGAACACTGAAGCTTTCTTT. Translation: CASSLDMARNTEAFF.

This clone showed up just once. This chain joins TRBV3-1 (or the pseudogene TRBV3-2) and TRBJ2-5; TRBD2 is a possible D gene (7 bases). The germline V and J ends were trimmed by 4 bases and 5 bases, with 17 bases remaining between them. Per the germline V gene, CDR1 is LGHDT and CDR2 is YNNKEL (reference sequence). The CDR3 is 15 residues long. CDR3 nucleotide sequence: TGTGCCAGCAGCCGTGAGGGGGGGTTCTTTGAGACCCAGTACTTC. Translating gives CASSREGGFFETQYF.

This chain's CDR3 is CASSSGRGGYTF. The CDR3 nucleotides are TGTGCCAGCAGTTCAGGGAGGGGAGGCTACACCTTC. The chain has TRBV27 and TRBJ1-2, with D tentatively TRBD1 (5 bases). With 4 bases removed from V and 8 bases from J, the gap between germline ends came to 11 bases. This CDR3 has 12 residues. Germline CDR1 is MNHEY and CDR2 is SMNVEV (reference sequence).

The chain has TRBV2 and TRBJ2-7; 8 bases are shared with TRBD1. The CDR3 consists of 15 residues. Trimming took 6 bases from V and 0 from J; bases not matched to a gene: 7. Looked up from germline, CDR1 is SNHLY and CDR2 is FYNNEI. The CDR3 reads CASRKGQGSSYEQYF. In nucleotides, the CDR3 is TGTGCCAGCAGGAAAGGACAGGGTAGCTCCTACGAGCAGTACTTC.

This clone was observed a few times. The chain couples TRBV29-1 to TRBJ1-4; a possible D gene is TRBD1 (5 bases). This CDR3 has 14 residues. Between the trimmed V and J ends, which lost 6 bases and 0 bases, there was a span of 11 bases. From germline, CDR1 is SQVTM and CDR2 ANQGSEA. For the CDR3, the DNA is TGCAGCGTCCAGGGTAGTGCAACTAATGAAAAACTGTTTTTT. Translated: CSVQGSATNEKLFF.

The J gene is TRBJ1-1, the V gene TRBV7-9; D gene unclear. Between the trimmed V and J ends, which lost 1 base and 5 bases, there was a span of 11 bases. Per germline, CDR1 SEHNR and CDR2 FQNEAQ (reference sequence). The CDR3 spans 14 residues. The CDR3 is CASSLGRGGTEAFF. DNA of the CDR3: TGTGCCAGCAGCTTAGGTCGGGGAGGGACTGAAGCTTTCTTT. Full variable domain (rest looked up from reference TRBV7-9 and TRBJ1-1): DTGVSQNPRHKITKRGQNVTFRCDPISEHNRLYWYRQTLGQGPEFLTYFQNEAQLEKSRLLSDRFSAERPKGSFSTLEIQRTEQGDSAMYLCASSLGRGGTEAFFGQGTRLTVV.

This chain's CDR3 is CASSQGASETQYF. The CDR3 nucleotides are TGTGCCAGCAGCCAGGGGGCGAGTGAGACCCAGTACTTC. This sequence joins TRBV2 and TRBJ2-5; TRBD1 matches 8 bases. V was clipped by 6 bases and J by 5 bases; unmatched bases: 5. CDR1 SNHLY and CDR2 FYNNEI come from the germline V gene. The length of the CDR3 is 13 residues. The full variable domain, its missing parts supplied by reference TRBV2 and TRBJ2-5, is EPEVTQTPSHQVTQMGQEVILRCVPISNHLYFYWYRQILGQKVEFLVSFYNNEISEKSEIFDDQFSVERPDGSNFTLKIRSTKLEDSAMYFCASSQGASETQYFGPGTRLLVL.

V is TRBV27 and J is TRBJ2-5; 8 nucleotides match TRBD1. The germline gives CDR1 MNHEY, CDR2 SMNVEV (reference sequence). V gave up 6 bases and J gave up 7 bases; unmatched junction bases: 10. The CDR3 is 14 residues long. The CDR3 sequence: CASSPTGDGRTQYF. DNA of the CDR3: TGTGCCAGCAGCCCGACAGGGGACGGGCGGACCCAGTACTTC.

The V call is TRBV7-9, the J call TRBJ2-2; 10 positions agree with TRBD2. Germline V gene sequence: CDR1 SEHNR, CDR2 FQNEAQ (reference sequence). After removal of 3 bases from V and 8 bases from J, the junction contained 6 bases not matched to a gene. CDR3 length: 15 residues. DNA for the CDR3: TGTGCCAGCAGCTTGAGCGGGAGGGCCAAAGGGGAGCTGTTTTTT. Translated, it gives CASSLSGRAKGELFF.

The rearrangement links TRBV11-3 to TRBJ2-1; 12 positions match TRBD2. The trim removed 1 base at V and 6 bases at J, leaving 4 bases unmatched. CDR3 length: 16 residues. Germline CDR1 is SGHNT and CDR2 is YENEEA. Written as DNA, the CDR3 is TGTGCCAGCAGCTTAGGTTCTAGCGGGAGGGCCAATGAGCAGTTCTTC. Its protein product is CASSLGSSGRANEQFF.

This chain links TRBV11-2 with TRBJ2-7, with TRBD2 matching over 8 bases. Per the germline V gene, CDR1 is SGHAT and CDR2 is FQNNGV. The ends lost 1 base at V and 2 bases at J; junction bases unmatched: 10. The CDR3 covers 17 residues. CDR3 protein: CASSLVGIGGGTYEQYF. CDR3 coding DNA: TGTGCCAGCAGCTTAGTTGGCATCGGGGGGGGGACCTACGAGCAGTACTTC.